The source of this TCR beta chain is a study of T cell responses to AZD1222 COVID-19 vaccine. Findings and limits, study-wide: Close to half of spike-specific TCRs reportedly recognize unmutated variant regions. Vaccination with two AZD1222 doses was followed by a rise in Spike-specific TCR breadth and depth.

This clone was seen a handful of times. As yet, its antigen is unknown. Measured with immunoSEQ multiplex PCR; TCRdb has only the in-frame clones, and not every one. The sample yields about 42,000 clones, about 91% seen once. The sequence was collected from an adult who received the AZD1222 COVID-19 vaccine. This material consisted of peripheral blood, taken 28 days after the second AZD1222 dose.

The chain's CDR3 is CASNRGTGVTGELFF. The CDR3 DNA sequence: TGTGCCAGCAACCGCGGGACAGGGGTAACCGGGGAGCTGTTTTTT. This chain joins TRBV6-5 and TRBJ2-2; TRBD1 matches at 10 bases. CDR1 and CDR2 (germline): MNHEY, SVGAGI. Germline trimming cut 7 bases from V and 5 bases from J; bases unmatched to any gene: 7. This CDR3 spans 15 amino acids.